This T cell receptor beta chain emerged from a study of blood T cells in healthy people across ages. Study as a whole: For every two T cells, template switching captured about one barcoded beta molecule. Study-wide findings and caveats: TCR beta diversity per million T cells fell roughly linearly with age.

Worth noting for this clonotype: Antigen unknown.

Through a sample-barcoded 5' primer and a J-beta primer mix, a second PCR was run for roughly 6 to 12 cycles. A 12-random-nucleotide template-switch adaptor tagged each cDNA molecule. TCRdb used MiXCR to reprocess the 5' RACE reads, holding one entry per CDR3 protein. The table records fewer than 950,000 distinct CDR3 sequences, roughly 50% of them present only once. Those donating, healthy Caucasian individuals from Russia, were aged about 6 to 100. Source material: blood. This TCR came from a man at least 80 years old in good health.

DNA for the CDR3: TGCAGTGCTTCCCGGGGTAGCGGGGTTCAAGAGACCCAGTACTTC. Residues: CSASRGSGVQETQYF. The chain links TRBV20-1 to TRBJ2-5; 8 nucleotides agree with TRBD2. Per germline, CDR1 DFQATT and CDR2 SNEGSKA (reference sequence). V shed 5 bases and J 2 bases; nucleotides not matched to a gene: 10. This CDR3 has 15 residues.